This TCR beta chain was recorded in a study of blood T cell repertoires in COVID-19. Study information: The United States, Italy and Spain were the sources of the acute and convalescent COVID-19 samples. T cells, B-cell-depleted T cells, or PBMCs provided the cDNA or gDNA that served as material.

This CDR3 contains 16 residues. The germline gives CDR1 MNHEY, CDR2 SVGEGT. Germline trimming cut 2 bases from V and 5 bases from J; bases unmatched to any gene: 7. This table comes from immunoSEQ multiplex PCR, and its TCRdb copy is limited to in-frame clones, with some not included. Among roughly 23,000 clones, around nine tenths were seen once, and the ten largest hold 25% to 30%. A Seattle source enrolled patients during active infection and followed them longitudinally. The chain joins TRBV6-2 or TRBV6-3 to TRBJ2-3; 10 nucleotides match TRBD1. This TCR derives from a man between 65 and 85 years old with COVID-19, enrolled during active disease. Sequencing input: peripheral blood. DNA for the CDR3: TGTGCCAGCAGTTACAGTTGGGGGACAGGGGAAGATACGCAGTATTTT. Amino acid sequence: CASSYSWGTGEDTQYF.